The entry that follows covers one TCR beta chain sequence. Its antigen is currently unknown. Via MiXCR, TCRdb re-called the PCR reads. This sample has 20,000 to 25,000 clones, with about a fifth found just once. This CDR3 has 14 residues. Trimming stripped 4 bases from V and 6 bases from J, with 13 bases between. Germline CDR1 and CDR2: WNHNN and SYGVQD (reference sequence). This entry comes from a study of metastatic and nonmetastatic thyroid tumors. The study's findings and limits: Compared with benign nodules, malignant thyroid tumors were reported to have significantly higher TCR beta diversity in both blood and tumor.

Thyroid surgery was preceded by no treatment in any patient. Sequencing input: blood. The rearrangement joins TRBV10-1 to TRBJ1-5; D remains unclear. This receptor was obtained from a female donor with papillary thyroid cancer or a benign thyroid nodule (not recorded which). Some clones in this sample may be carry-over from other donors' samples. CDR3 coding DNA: TGCGCCAGCAGTGGAAAAGGGAGGGCTCAGCCCCAGCATTTT. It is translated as CASSGKGRAQPQHF.